The 8 T cell receptor beta chains below were found in one sample sequenced in a study of OX40 agonist ivuxolimab in advanced cancers. TCRdb's copy holds only in-frame clones and misses some; the assay was immunoSEQ multiplex PCR. Here the sample spans 55,000 to 75,000 clones, around 90% being singletons. The material sequenced was CD4+ or CD8+ T cells sorted from blood, taken in a trial of the OX40 agonist ivuxolimab. These receptors were taken from an adult with an advanced solid tumor such as melanoma, head and neck, liver or kidney cancer.

The chain is built from TRBV4-1 and TRBJ2-7; D might be TRBD2 (5 bases). Germline CDR1 and CDR2: MGHRA and YSYEKL. The ends were cut back, 0 bases at V and 1 base at J, with 16 bases in the middle. This CDR3 region has 17 residues. In DNA form, the CDR3 reads TGCGCCAGCAGCCAAGATCAAGAGGGTTCGTTATCCTACGAGCAGTACTTC. Amino acid sequence: CASSQDQEGSLSYEQYF.

J is TRBJ2-5 and V is TRBV27, with 8 bases lining up with TRBD2. The CDR3 is 15 amino acids. After removal of 6 bases from V and 5 bases from J, the junction contained 11 bases not matched to a gene. CDR1 is MNHEY, CDR2 SMNVEV, per germline (reference sequence). The CDR3 DNA reads as TGTGCCAGCAGCCAGGGCGGACTAGCTTGGGAGACCCAGTACTTC. Protein: CASSQGGLAWETQYF.

This rearrangement joins TRBV19 to TRBJ1-5; 10 positions match TRBD1. Trimming took 3 bases from V and 1 from J; bases not matched to a gene: 3. CDR3 size: 16 residues. Germline loops: CDR1 LNHDA, CDR2 SQIVND (reference sequence). The chain's CDR3 is CASSIGQGVSNQPQHF. CDR3 DNA: TGTGCCAGTAGTATTGGACAGGGGGTGAGCAATCAGCCCCAGCATTTT.

V is TRBV19 and J is TRBJ2-5; TRBD2 matches 8 bases. Per the germline V gene, CDR1 is LNHDA and CDR2 is SQIVND (reference sequence). The V gene end was trimmed by 6 bases and the J gene end by 0 bases; junction bases not matched to a gene: 0. The CDR3 covers 13 residues. CDR3 sequence (DNA): TGTGCCAGTAGACTAGCGGACCAAGAGACCCAGTACTTC. Its protein is CASRLADQETQYF.

By share of the sample, this clone is hyperexpanded. The sample has other DNA sequences that encode this CDR3 too. This sequence joins TRBV9 and TRBJ2-1, with unresolved D. From germline, CDR1 is SGDLS and CDR2 YYNGEE. The CDR3 covers 12 residues. V gave up 3 bases and J gave up 5 bases, with 6 bases separating them. Written as DNA, the CDR3 is TGTGCCAGCAGCGGGTCAAACAATGAGCAGTTCTTC. Residues: CASSGSNNEQFF.

The V gene is TRBV10-3, the J gene TRBJ2-7; D perhaps matches TRBD2 (6 bases). From germline, CDR1 is ENHRY and CDR2 SYGVKD. The CDR3 extends over 17 amino acids. V lost 2 bases to trimming and J lost 2 bases, with 19 bases between them. This chain's CDR3 is CAISEPDIAREAYEQYF. The CDR3 nucleotides are TGTGCCATCAGTGAGCCAGACATTGCGCGGGAAGCCTACGAGCAGTACTTC.

The CDR3 loop is CAINGGDTDTQYF. The CDR3 DNA follows: TGTGCCATCAACGGGGGGGACACAGATACGCAGTATTTT. This chain connects TRBV10-3 to TRBJ2-3; the match to TRBD2 covers 8 bases. The CDR3 spans 13 residues. Germline CDR1 ENHRY, CDR2 SYGVKD. The J segment lost 2 bases and the V segment lost 7 bases, leaving 2 bases of the junction unmatched.

The rearrangement links TRBV7-3 to TRBJ2-4; unclear D gene. CDR1 SGHTA and CDR2 FQGTGA come from the germline V gene. The CDR3 consists of 16 residues. The germline V and J ends were trimmed by 3 bases and 0 bases, with 12 bases remaining between them. As DNA, the CDR3 is TGTGCCAGCAGCTTCCGACCCTTTTTAGCCAAAAACATTCAGTACTTC. Amino acid sequence: CASSFRPFLAKNIQYF. Drawing the rest from reference TRBV7-3 and TRBJ2-4, the complete variable domain is GAGVSQTPSNKVTEKGKYVELRCDPISGHTALYWYRQSLGQGPEFLIYFQGTGAADDSGLPNDRFFAVRPEGSVSTLKIQRTERGDSAVYLCASSFRPFLAKNIQYFGAGTRLSVL.